This T cell receptor beta chain was recovered during a study of cytomegalovirus exposure and HLA in healthy donors (dated by TCRdb to between 2016 and 2019). Regarding the research as a whole: According to an earlier analysis of 550 to 750 of the donors, about 179 million T cells yielded 117 million unique TCR beta sequences and approximately 300 Gb of sequence data. About 300 gigabases of sequencing data and some 85 million unique TCR sequences were included in an early release covering under 650 HLA-typed donors. The genetic ancestry cluster associated with self-reported Caucasian donors included about four fifths of the roughly 360 genotyped donors. The study aimed to test whether signatures of past pathogen exposure could be identified by cataloging public T cell receptors. Using immunosequencing, the study profiled T cell repertoires from 666 subjects and related those repertoires to cytomegalovirus serostatus. Along with the roughly 700-subject first cohort, a separate validation cohort of over a hundred different subjects was used. High-throughput TCR immunosequencing, statistical association of individual TCRs with disease status, and machine learning were combined to predict cytomegalovirus infection status. To study patterns of TCR occurrence, a later analysis re-analyzed previously published TCR beta repertoires from under 750 donors and added high-resolution HLA genotyping. Rather than using new phenotypic data, the later analysis identified candidate immune exposures from TCR beta sequences and from how often those sequences occurred across donors. To decide whether each TCR beta V gene segment behaved as functional or pseudogenic, an earlier analysis of fewer than 750 of the donors relied on high-throughput TCR beta sequencing. Donor age, sex, ethnicity and CMV serostatus were collected together with the repertoire data. In a later genetic analysis, genome-wide SNP genotypes for about 55% of the roughly 700 donors were used, and that subset was treated as a discovery cohort. Every repertoire in the discovery cohort had been generated on one and the same sequencing platform. Class I and class II HLA loci were covered by the typing at four-digit resolution. Typing coverage differed by locus: A, B, C, DRB1 and DQB1 were typed in roughly 629-630 donors, DQA1 in 500 to 550, DPA1 in roughly 590, and DPB1 in around 440. Because of strong linkage in the cohort, roughly five DR-DQ haplotypes were treated as single units for association and clustering. Among 300 to 450 genotyped donors of the cohort, an average of about 240,000 unique TCR beta nucleotide sequences were sequenced per donor, roughly 20% of them non-productive. Study-wide conclusions, independent of this receptor: Correlated functional status among segregating V segments might reflect linkage disequilibrium, but an unknown experimental factor could not be ruled out. In both the original and validation cohorts, the classifier was reported to diagnose cytomegalovirus status with high specificity and sensitivity. A further reported finding was that TCR beta sequences accurately predicted the HLA-A and HLA-B alleles for most subjects in the first cohort. CMV serostatus was the only immune exposure information available for the cohort. In a later genetic analysis, a missense DCLRE1C variant was associated with V-gene and J-gene trimming of TCR beta chains, and the association was replicated in an independent cohort. Only TCR beta chains were sequenced in this cohort, and the absence of alpha or paired-chain data limited detectable features. In an earlier analysis of some 540 of the donors, most TCR beta V segments appeared in productive rearrangements about 87% or about 30% of the time, broadly matching IMGT annotations. The 87-base-pair reads could not distinguish some IMGT-functional V segments, including TRBV6-2 and TRBV6-3, so those segments were excluded. A total of fewer than 200 TCR beta chains were listed by the study as associated with cytomegalovirus. In vitro tests confirmed that three of the cytomegalovirus-associated TCR beta chains recognize cytomegalovirus antigens. A later analysis found that most CMV-associated TCR beta chains appeared HLA-restricted, with HLA associations seemingly driven largely by CMV exposure. A group of highly shared sequence variants was considered likely to be a technical artifact of the sequencing pipeline. Most TCR sequences were seen in very few donors, while some public TCRs were found in many individuals. The authors suggested that the approach could potentially be extended to other disease states and immunological phenotypes. In a later analysis, HLA-associated TCR beta chains were found to be more clonally expanded and to have lower generation probabilities than equally common non-associated chains. When HLA alleles, especially DR and DQ, strongly co-occurred, TCR associations were difficult to assign to individual alleles. A later genetic analysis reported fewer N-insertions in productive TCRs among donors in an Asian-associated ancestry cluster than the approximately 700-donor mean. According to a later analysis, parvovirus B19, influenza, CMV and Epstein-Barr virus appeared linked to several top co-occurrence clusters. Because counts were too low, more than 15 rarely observed V segments, including chromosome 9 orphons, were excluded from the earlier analysis of under 650 of the donors. Sequencing depth was assumed to be roughly uniform across donors in the presence/absence analyses, though that assumption may not hold. At a false discovery rate of 0.05, a later analysis linked roughly 17,000 TCR beta sequences to specific HLA alleles. HLA typing was unavailable for some donors at each locus, so association tests used only the typed subset. A later analysis found that TCR association rates varied across HLA loci, with DRB1 alleles showing the most associated TCRs and HLA-C alleles the fewest.

The V end loses 1 base and the J end loses 1 base, and a stretch of 16 bases separates them. CDR1 and CDR2 are read off the germline V gene as SGHDN and FVKESK. The CDR3 covers 17 residues, taking in both the cysteine and the phenylalanine. Of all the DNA, just the CDR3 is kept, 51 bases in frame from base 1. The cohort consisted of 666 healthy bone marrow donors. Cohort members were all nominally healthy when sampled, although unrecorded immune exposures were likely present. The donor tested CMV seronegative, placing the donor among the 352 seronegative members of the cohort. A peripheral blood sample was provided by each donor, and peripheral blood mononuclear cells were used for TCR beta sequencing. Genomic DNA extraction from the blood cell samples was performed with the Qiagen DNeasy Blood Extraction Kit. The library was built by means of the immunoSEQ multiplex PCR assay. The multiplex PCR relied on a mix of 60 forward primers for TCR Vbeta segments and 13 reverse primers for TCR Jbeta segments. The CDR3 region of rearranged TCR beta genes was amplified from genomic DNA by a multiplex PCR assay. On the Illumina HiSeq System, the amplified TCR beta libraries were sequenced as 87-base-pair reads. The original methods were these. A later analysis counted tens of millions of unique TCR beta chains across the roughly 700 repertoires, and around 12 million of these chains were shared by at least two donors. Raw reads were error-corrected and collapsed into unique sequences by a nearest-neighbor algorithm in which closely related sequences were merged to remove PCR and sequencing errors. To assign V, D and J gene segments, CDR3 sequences were aligned to IMGT reference sequences. Each retained sequence needed at least a six-nucleotide match to both a V gene segment and a J gene segment. Rearrangements were called productive when the CDR3 lacked stop codons and stayed in frame with V and J; all others were non-productive. Following IMGT convention, CDR3 was defined as the stretch from the second conserved V-encoded cysteine to the conserved J-encoded phenylalanine. The earlier analysis of approximately 590 of the donors excluded any sequence lacking an unambiguous match to a single V gene segment. In an earlier analysis of 450 to 700 of the donors, V segments were called functional above 56.7% productive rearrangements and were called segregating when the between-donor standard deviation exceeded 5%. A statistical classification framework was built for diagnosing cytomegalovirus status from the catalog of TCR beta chain sequences. In a later analysis, TCR nucleotide sequences were compared against IMGT/GENE-DB human TR gene sequences so that V and J genes could be assigned. In a later analysis, CDR3 sequences and most-parsimonious VDJ recombination scenarios were assigned using the TCRdist pipeline. A later analysis defined each TCR beta chain by its CDR3 amino acid sequence plus V-gene family, and excluded reads lacking a unique V-gene family. As a way to deal with suspected cross-contamination and a sequencing artifact, a later analysis dropped 450 to 600 nucleotide sequences that were highly shared and had low generation probability. In a later analysis, a clonal expansion index was calculated for each public chain from normalized within-repertoire ranks of inferred template counts. In a later analysis, generation probabilities were computed with a VDJ recombination model fitted to out-of-frame rearrangements, and the resulting probabilities were checked against IGoR. In a later analysis, hypergeometric tests were used to score TCR-TCR, TCR-HLA and TCR-CMV co-occurrence, with a repertoire-size bias correction applied to TCR pairs. To estimate false discovery rates, a later analysis permuted the HLA or CMV assignments 20 times. In a later analysis, co-occurring TCRs were grouped with DBSCAN, and TCRdist sequence similarity was added when clustering was performed within HLA-allele-positive subsets. Repertoires with fewer than 30,000 or more than 120,000 public chains were left out of co-occurrence clustering, as were about 5 repertoires with anomalous nucleotide sharing. This is the immuneACCESS table as TCRdb keeps it, with only in-frame sequences that have V and J called. A part of the clones is gone; compared with another copy, unresolved V genes explain less than half, and the rest is unexplained. That table gives V, J and clone size, and the DNA gave D and trimming. The sample table shows around 170,000 clones, and more than 65% are seen once. The ten largest account for 3.5% to 4% of the sample.

In the case of this clone: The clone's antigen remains unknown. No quality values exist for individual bases; no much larger clone is one base distant.

Sample: PBMCs. The rearranged chain carries TRBV14 and TRBJ1-1, with a tentative D gene TRBD1 over 6 matching bases. The TCR sequence derives from a man in his forties or fifties in good health and CMV-seronegative. This receptor has the CDR3 CASSQGIRGIWNTEAFF. The DNA sequence is as follows: TGTGCCAGCAGCCAAGGGATCAGGGGAATCTGGAACACTGAAGCTTTCTTT.